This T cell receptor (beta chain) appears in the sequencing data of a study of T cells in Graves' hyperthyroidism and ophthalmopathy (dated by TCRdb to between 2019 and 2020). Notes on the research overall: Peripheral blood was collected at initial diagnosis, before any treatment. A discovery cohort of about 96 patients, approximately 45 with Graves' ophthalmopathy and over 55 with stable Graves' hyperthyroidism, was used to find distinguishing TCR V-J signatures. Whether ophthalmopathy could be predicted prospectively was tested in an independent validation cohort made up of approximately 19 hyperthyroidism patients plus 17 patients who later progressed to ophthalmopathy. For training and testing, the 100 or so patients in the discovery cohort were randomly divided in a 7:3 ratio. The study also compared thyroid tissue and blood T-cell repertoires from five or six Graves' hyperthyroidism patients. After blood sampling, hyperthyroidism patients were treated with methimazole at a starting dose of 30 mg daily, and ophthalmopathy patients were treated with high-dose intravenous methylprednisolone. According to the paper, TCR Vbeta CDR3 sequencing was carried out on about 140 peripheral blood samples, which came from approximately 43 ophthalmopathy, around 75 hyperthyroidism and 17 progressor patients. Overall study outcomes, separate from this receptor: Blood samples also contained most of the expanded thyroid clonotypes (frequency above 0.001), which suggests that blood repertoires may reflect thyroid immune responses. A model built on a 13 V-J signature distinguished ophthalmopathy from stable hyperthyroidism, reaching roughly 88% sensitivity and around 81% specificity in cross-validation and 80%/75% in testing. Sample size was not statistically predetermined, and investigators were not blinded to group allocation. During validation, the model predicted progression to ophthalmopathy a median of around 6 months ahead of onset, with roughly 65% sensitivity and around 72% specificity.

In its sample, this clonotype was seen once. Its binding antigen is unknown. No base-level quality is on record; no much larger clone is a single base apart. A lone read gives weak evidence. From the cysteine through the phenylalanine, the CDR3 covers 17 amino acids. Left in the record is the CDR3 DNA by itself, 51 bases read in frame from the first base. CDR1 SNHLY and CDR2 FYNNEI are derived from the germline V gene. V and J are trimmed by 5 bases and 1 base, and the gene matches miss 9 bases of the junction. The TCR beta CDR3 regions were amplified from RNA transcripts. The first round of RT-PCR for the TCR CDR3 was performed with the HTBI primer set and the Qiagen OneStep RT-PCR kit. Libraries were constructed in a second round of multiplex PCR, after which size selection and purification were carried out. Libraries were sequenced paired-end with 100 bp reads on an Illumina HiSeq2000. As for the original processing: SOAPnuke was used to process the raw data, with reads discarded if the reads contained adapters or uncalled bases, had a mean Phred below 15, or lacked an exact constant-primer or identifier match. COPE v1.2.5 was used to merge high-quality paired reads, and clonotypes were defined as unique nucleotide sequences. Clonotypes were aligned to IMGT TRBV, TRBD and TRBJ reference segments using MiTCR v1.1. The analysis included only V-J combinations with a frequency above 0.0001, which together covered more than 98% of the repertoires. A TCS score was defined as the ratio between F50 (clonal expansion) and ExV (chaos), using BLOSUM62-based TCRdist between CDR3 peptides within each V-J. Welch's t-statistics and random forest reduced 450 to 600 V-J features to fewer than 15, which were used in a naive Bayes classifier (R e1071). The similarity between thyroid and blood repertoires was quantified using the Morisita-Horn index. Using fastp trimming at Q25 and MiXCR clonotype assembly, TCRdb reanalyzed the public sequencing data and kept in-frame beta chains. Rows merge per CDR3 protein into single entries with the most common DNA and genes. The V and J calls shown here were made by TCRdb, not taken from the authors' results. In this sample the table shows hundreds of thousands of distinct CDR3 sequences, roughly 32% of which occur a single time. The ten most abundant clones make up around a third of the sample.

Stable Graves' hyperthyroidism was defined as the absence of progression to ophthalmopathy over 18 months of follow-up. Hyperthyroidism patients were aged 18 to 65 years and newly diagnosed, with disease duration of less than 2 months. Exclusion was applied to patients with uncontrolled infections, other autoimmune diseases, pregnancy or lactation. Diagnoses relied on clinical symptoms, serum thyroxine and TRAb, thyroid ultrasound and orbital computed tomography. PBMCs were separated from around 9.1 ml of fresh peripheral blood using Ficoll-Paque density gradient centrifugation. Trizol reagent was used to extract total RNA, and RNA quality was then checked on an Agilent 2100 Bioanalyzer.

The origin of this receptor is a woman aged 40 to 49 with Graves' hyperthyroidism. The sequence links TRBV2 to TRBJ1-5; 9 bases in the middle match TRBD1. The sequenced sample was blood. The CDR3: CASSLGAGQGSNQPQHF. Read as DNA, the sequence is TGTGCCAGCAGTTTGGGGGCCGGACAGGGGAGCAATCAGCCCCAGCATTTT.